This entry lists 2 T cell receptor beta chains sequenced from one sample in a study of blood T cells in healthy people across ages. Using a J-beta primer mix together with a sample-barcoded 5' primer, a second PCR was run for about 6 to 11 cycles. TCRdb processed the 5' RACE reads anew with MiXCR; each CDR3 protein has one entry. Of 1.8 million or so distinct CDR3 sequences in the sample, 30% to 40% were seen once. The specimen was blood. These receptors were obtained from a human donor in good health.

This clonotype was recorded many times. This chain connects TRBV28 to TRBJ2-5; 10 bases line up with TRBD1. The junction had 3 bases not matched to a gene; V was cut back by 4 bases and J by 4 bases. The CDR3 is 14 amino acids. The germline V gene encodes CDR1 MDHEN and CDR2 SYDVKM. CDR3 sequence (DNA): TGTGCCAGCAGTTCCCGGGACAGGGGAGAGACCCAGTACTTC. It translates to CASSSRDRGETQYF.

This chain uses TRBV25-1 with TRBJ2-3, with no clear D. Trimming removed 6 bases from V and 0 bases from J, with 10 bases in between. CDR1 and CDR2 from the germline V gene are MGHDK and SYGVNS. This CDR3 has 14 amino acids. The CDR3 loop reads CASRDDGSTDTQYF. The CDR3 DNA follows: TGTGCCAGCAGAGATGACGGAAGCACAGATACGCAGTATTTT.